This T cell receptor (beta chain) came from a study of regulatory T cells in long-lasting Graves disease. Investigators prepared the TCR beta libraries by applying iRepertoire HTBI primers and Arm-PCR of CDR3 regions. TCRdb used MiXCR to reprocess the multiplex PCR reads, holding one entry per CDR3 protein. Of around 450,000 distinct CDR3 sequences listed, under 15% are singletons. CDR1 is LNHDA and CDR2 is SQIVND in the germline V gene (reference sequence). The length of the CDR3 is 15 residues. Germline trimming cut 4 bases from V and 6 bases from J; bases unmatched to any gene: 3. Time point here: newly diagnosed GD, antithyroid drugs for less than 3 months. Extracted PBMC RNA gave rise to the TCR library. These data were also reused for a study on T cells in Graves' hyperthyroidism and ophthalmopathy.

This receptor was taken from a young woman with Graves disease. The sample was peripheral blood mononuclear cells (PBMCs), taken at new diagnosis, from a patient treated with antithyroid drugs. V usage is TRBV19 and J usage is TRBJ2-2; 12 bases match TRBD2. The CDR3 protein is CASSKTSGSPGELFF. For the CDR3, the DNA is TGTGCCAGTAGTAAGACTAGCGGGAGCCCCGGGGAGCTGTTTTTT.